This entry lists 23 T cell receptor beta chains sequenced from one sample in a study of blood T cell repertoires in COVID-19. The repertoire was sequenced with immunoSEQ multiplex PCR; TCRdb's copy has only in-frame clones and lacks some. The table lists about 160,000 clones, about 80% of them singletons. Sequenced: peripheral blood. The receptors originated from a woman over 75 with acute or convalescent COVID-19.

The chain combines TRBV5-3 with TRBJ1-5, with D perhaps matching TRBD1 (6 bases). TRBV5-3 is an ORF for which the function is uncertain. The length of the CDR3 is 15 residues. Trimming left V 0 bases short and J 6 bases short, with 13 bases between. CDR3 residues: CARSLATHRVQPQHF. For the CDR3, the DNA is TGTGCCAGAAGCTTGGCCACTCACAGGGTTCAGCCCCAGCATTTT.

This chain uses TRBV7-2 with TRBJ2-3; 7 bases are shared with TRBD1. In germline, CDR1 is SGHTA, CDR2 FQGNSA. The CDR3 covers 15 residues. Unmatched junction bases numbered 4, after V lost 0 bases and J lost 4 bases. The CDR3 region is CASSLAKRGPDTQYF. The CDR3 region has the DNA TGTGCCAGCAGCTTAGCCAAGAGGGGGCCAGATACGCAGTATTTT.

The rearrangement joins TRBV9 to TRBJ2-3; 7 nucleotides line up with TRBD1. Germline CDR1 is SGDLS and CDR2 is YYNGEE. The CDR3 has 17 amino acids. J gave up 2 bases and V 4 bases, and 13 bases lay outside the gene matches. CDR3 region: CASSTRPGGTITDTQYF. CDR3 nucleotide sequence: TGTGCCAGCAGCACGCGCCCAGGGGGTACCATCACAGATACGCAGTATTTT.

This clone occurred many times. The chain uses TRBV5-6 and TRBJ1-5, with a tentative D call TRBD1 (5 bases). Germline values: CDR1 SGHDT, CDR2 YYEEEE. The CDR3 runs to 17 residues. Trimming shortened V by 1 base and J by 0 bases, and 14 bases separated the two germline ends. In DNA, the CDR3 is TGTGCCAGCAGCTTGACCCGGGGGGTGTATAGCAATCAGCCCCAGCATTTT. It encodes CASSLTRGVYSNQPQHF.

The chain carries TRBV25-1 and TRBJ1-1; unclear D gene. This CDR3 is 14 amino acids long. V lost 4 bases and J lost 5, with 14 bases in between. The germline V gene has CDR1 MGHDK and CDR2 SYGVNS. CDR3 sequence reads: CASSAAGGRTEAFF. The CDR3 nucleotides read TGTGCCAGCAGTGCTGCGGGCGGACGGACTGAAGCTTTCTTT.

The chain links TRBV2 to TRBJ2-4; TRBD1 might be the D (5 bases). The CDR3 has 15 amino acids. Germline V gene lookup returns CDR1 SNHLY and CDR2 FYNNEI. V lost 4 bases and J 0 bases, leaving 10 bases between the germline ends. CDR3 sequence (DNA): TGTGCCAGCAGTGTGCACAGGCTAGCCAAAAACATTCAGTACTTC. This sequence encodes CASSVHRLAKNIQYF.

The CDR3 is CASIPGQSYEQYF. CDR3 nucleotide sequence: TGTGCCAGCATTCCCGGACAGTCCTACGAGCAGTACTTC. The chain recombines TRBV6-5 with TRBJ2-7; possibly TRBD1 for D (6 bases). The CDR3 has 13 residues. Germline CDR1 MNHEY, CDR2 SVGAGI. The germline V and J ends were trimmed by 7 bases and 1 base, with 11 bases remaining between them.

V gene TRBV7-2 combines with J gene TRBJ2-6; the match to TRBD2 covers 8 bases. Per the germline V gene, CDR1 is SGHTA and CDR2 is FQGNSA. V shed 1 base and J 0 bases; nucleotides not matched to a gene: 8. CDR3 length: 19 amino acids. In DNA, the CDR3 is TGTGCCAGCAGCTTAGATTCACGGACTAGCTCCTCTGGGGCCAACGTCCTGACTTTC. This codes for CASSLDSRTSSSGANVLTF.

The chain joins TRBV19 to TRBJ2-7; D remains unclear. V lost 3 bases and J 2 bases, leaving 8 bases between the germline ends. The CDR3 runs to 13 residues. Germline-derived CDR1 and CDR2 are LNHDA and SQIVND (reference sequence). The CDR3 DNA follows: TGTGCCAGTAGTATGTCGGTGGCCTACGAGCAGTACTTC. Translated, it gives CASSMSVAYEQYF.

V usage is TRBV6-5 and J usage is TRBJ2-3; D might be TRBD2 (6 bases). Trimming pared 5 bases from V and 4 bases from J, leaving 13 bases between. Germline CDR1 reads MNHEY; CDR2 reads SVGAGI. The CDR3 runs 14 residues. In DNA, the CDR3 is TGTGCCAGCAGTCTTGCCGGCGGGGCAGATACGCAGTATTTT. Amino acid sequence: CASSLAGGADTQYF.

In its sample, this clone was seen once. The V call is TRBV5-1, the J call TRBJ2-1, with 9 bases identical to TRBD2. V lost 7 bases and J lost 0; bases outside the gene matches: 2. Germline V CDR1 and CDR2: SGHRS, YFSETQ. This CDR3 comprises 14 residues. The CDR3, as DNA: TGCGCCAGCGCTAGCGGGATCTCCTACAATGAGCAGTTCTTC. This codes for CASASGISYNEQFF.

CDR3: CSAIPYEQYF. The CDR3 DNA reads as TGCAGTGCTATTCCTTACGAGCAGTACTTC. This chain connects TRBV20-1 to TRBJ2-7; D uncertain. V was trimmed by 4 bases and J by 4 bases, leaving 5 bases between them. The CDR3 length is 10 residues. Germline CDR1 and CDR2: DFQATT and SNEGSKA (reference sequence).

V usage is TRBV5-6 and J usage is TRBJ2-4, with D tentatively TRBD1 (6 bases). This CDR3 has 16 residues. Germline V gene lookup returns CDR1 SGHDT and CDR2 YYEEEE. Trimming removed 4 bases at V and 0 bases at J, with 14 bases between. The CDR3 reads CASSDPTGLAKNIQYF. In DNA form, the CDR3 reads TGTGCCAGCAGCGACCCGACAGGATTAGCCAAAAACATTCAGTACTTC.

This clone turned up a few times. The V and J genes are TRBV5-6 and TRBJ2-5; TRBD2 matches 13 bases. The CDR3 runs to 15 residues. Germline trimming cut 8 bases from V and 3 bases from J; bases unmatched to any gene: 7. Germline CDR1 reads SGHDT; CDR2 reads YYEEEE. The CDR3 DNA is TGTGCCAGTTTTTCGGGACTAGCGGGAAAAGAGACCCAGTACTTC. It is translated as CASFSGLAGKETQYF. Full variable domain (remainder filled in from reference TRBV5-6 and TRBJ2-5): DAGVTQSPTHLIKTRGQQVTLRCSPKSGHDTVSWYQQALGQGPQFIFQYYEEEERQRGNFPDRFSGHQFPNYSSELNVNALLLGDSALYLCASFSGLAGKETQYFGPGTRLLVL.

The chain is built from TRBV14 and TRBJ2-1; 11 bases line up with TRBD2. CDR3 length: 19 residues. V lost 4 bases, J lost 4 bases, and 15 bases stayed unmatched. Germline CDR1 is SGHDN and CDR2 is FVKESK. DNA of the CDR3: TGTGCCAGCAGCCGCGTCTCTAGCGGGGGGCCCACTCTTTACAATGAGCAGTTCTTC. This gives the protein CASSRVSSGGPTLYNEQFF.

The chain recombines TRBV5-5 with TRBJ2-3; 10 bases are shared with TRBD1. V lost 2 bases to trimming and J lost 3 bases; unmatched junction nucleotides: 6. Germline CDR1 reads SGHKS; CDR2 reads YYEKEE (reference sequence). This CDR3 is 16 amino acids long. The CDR3 nucleotides read TGTGCCAGCAGCTTTGGGAGGACAGGGGGGACAGATACGCAGTATTTT. Translating gives CASSFGRTGGTDTQYF.

The J gene is TRBJ1-1, the V gene TRBV7-2, with a tentative D call TRBD1 (5 bases). V was pared by 5 bases and J by 0 bases, with 10 bases between. This CDR3 is 14 amino acids long. CDR1 SGHTA and CDR2 FQGNSA come from the germline V gene. The CDR3 loop is CASSPNRMNTEAFF. The CDR3 nucleotides read TGTGCCAGCAGCCCGAACAGGATGAACACTGAAGCTTTCTTT.

The chain links TRBV5-1 to TRBJ2-1; unclear D gene. Germline-derived CDR1 and CDR2 are SGHRS and YFSETQ. CDR3 length: 11 residues. V gave up 1 base and J gave up 10 bases, with 6 bases separating them. Here the CDR3 DNA reads TGCGCCAGCAGCTTGCGGCGGGAGCAGTTCTTC. Encoded protein: CASSLRREQFF. Using reference TRBV5-1 and TRBJ2-1 for the parts outside the CDR3, the full variable domain is KAGVTQTPRYLIKTRGQQVTLSCSPISGHRSVSWYQQTPGQGLQFLFEYFSETQRNKGNFPGRFSGRQFSNSRSEMNVSTLELGDSALYLCASSLRREQFFGPGTRLTVL.

The chain is built from TRBV28 and TRBJ1-6, with a possible D match to TRBD1 (5 bases). Germline lookup yields CDR1 MDHEN and CDR2 SYDVKM. The CDR3 is 16 residues long. V dropped 5 bases and J dropped 4 bases, with 15 bases sitting between them. The DNA of the CDR3 is TGTGCCAGCAGTCTCGGACAAATATTATATAATTCACCCCTCCACTTT. It is translated as CASSLGQILYNSPLHF.

This chain joins TRBV11-2 and TRBJ2-7, with 10 bases matching TRBD2. Germline V gene lookup returns CDR1 SGHAT and CDR2 FQNNGV. Trimming at V came to 7 bases and at J to 2 bases, leaving 2 bases not matched to a gene. The CDR3 is 13 amino acids. Here the CDR3 reads CASNLAGAYEQYF. The CDR3 region has the DNA TGTGCCAGCAACCTAGCGGGAGCCTACGAGCAGTACTTC.

CDR3 in DNA: TGTGCCAGCAGCCAGACTAGCGGTGTCCACAATGAGCAGTTCTTC. Translated: CASSQTSGVHNEQFF. The chain couples TRBV4-2 to TRBJ2-1; 9 nucleotides align to TRBD2. The CDR3 loop spans 15 amino acids. Germline trimming cut 3 bases from V and 5 bases from J; bases unmatched to any gene: 5. The V gene's germline CDR1 is LGHNA and CDR2 YNFKEQ.

This chain uses TRBV5-1 with TRBJ1-2; 8 nucleotides align to TRBD1. Germline trimming cut 4 bases from V and 5 bases from J; bases unmatched to any gene: 10. The germline V gene has CDR1 SGHRS and CDR2 YFSETQ. The CDR3 contains 15 residues. In DNA, the CDR3 is TGCGCCAGCAGCCCCGCCCGGACAGGGTCGTATGGCTACACCTTC. Protein: CASSPARTGSYGYTF.

The chain uses TRBV6-2 or TRBV6-3 and TRBJ2-7, with TRBD1 identical over 9 bases. V gave up 1 base and J gave up 0 bases; unmatched junction bases: 10. Looked up from germline, CDR1 is MNHEY and CDR2 is SVGEGT. The CDR3 runs to 18 residues. The CDR3 is CASSYLPPGTGTSYEQYF. CDR3 coding DNA: TGTGCCAGCAGTTACTTACCTCCCGGGACAGGGACCTCCTACGAGCAGTACTTC.